The T cell receptor (beta chain) under discussion was sequenced for a study of vaccination and CD4 T cells after COVID-19 (dated by TCRdb to between 2021 and 2023). With regard to the full study: Convalescent patients had a positive SARS-CoV-2 result on nasal swab PCR, and of these patients, several had mild disease and one had severe disease. The convalescent cohort comprised six males and four females, including two Hispanic individuals, seven Caucasians, two Asians and one multiracial person. Two doses of either the Pfizer-BioNTech BNT162b2 vaccine (n=8) or the Moderna mRNA-1273 vaccine (n=2) were administered to participants. Post-COVID blood samples from convalescent patients were collected a median of about 100 days after diagnosis, with a range of 35 to 161 days. Post-vaccine blood samples were taken a median of around 68 days after the second vaccine dose, with a range of about 12 to 250 days. For stimulating the cultures, overlapping spike peptide pools were used, derived from SARS-CoV-2 as well as from the common cold coronaviruses HCoV-NL63, HCoV-OC43 and HCoV-229E. Control cultures used a CEFX viral epitope pool as positive control, an HIV-1 Nef peptide pool as negative control, or no peptide. In approximately eleven COVID-19 convalescent patients and a handful of infection-naive healthy vaccine recipients, the spike-specific CD4+ TCR repertoire before mRNA vaccination was compared with the repertoire after mRNA vaccination. Results and caveats for the whole study, not just this receptor: Of the vaccine-specific clones found in convalescent patients, nearly all (304 of 307) were mono-reactive for SARS-CoV-2 spike instead of being cross-reactive with common cold coronaviruses. Among the post-vaccine SARS-CoV-2-reactive clones in convalescent patients, a median 86.3% showed up only after vaccination, which suggests vaccine-specific priming. The number of convalescent patients in the study was relatively small, and the study did not examine early timepoints following natural infection. An increase in the median number of SARS-CoV-2-reactive clonotypes from 20 to 25 after infection to 35 to 40 after vaccination was observed, but the change was not found to be significant.

Read against the paper, the sample's treatment or condition label means: roughly 10-day PBMC culture with coronavirus spike peptide pools or control peptides (ViraFEST assay). The ViraFEST assay was used in the study, in which antigen-specific T cells were expanded with peptide pools and expanded clonotypes were subsequently identified by TCR sequencing. The convalescent patients' positive SARS-CoV-2 PCR tests fell between March and December 2020, which was before the Alpha, Beta and Delta variants emerged in the United States. Each well held fewer than 2.5 million PBMCs cultured with around 9 ug/ml peptide pools in IMDM containing 5% human AB serum and 9 to 10 IU/ml IL-2. On days 3 and 7, half of the culture medium was replaced with fresh IL-2-containing medium. Once the cells had been in culture for less than 12 days, the EasySep CD4+ T cell isolation kit was used to isolate CD4+ T cells by negative selection. PBMCs were separated from whole blood using Ficoll-Paque Plus gradient centrifugation and then either used fresh or cryopreserved at -140C. Culture conditions were generally each tested in triplicate wells.

Library preparation was by PCR. At the Johns Hopkins FTIC core, DNA from the cultured CD4+ T cells underwent TCR sequencing with the Oncomine TCR Beta short-read assay. The QIAamp micro DNA kit was used to extract genomic DNA from the cultured CD4+ T cells. Oncomine TCR Beta libraries from cultured CD4+ T cells were pooled with unique dual indexes and sequenced on an Illumina iSeq 100. As for the original processing: Non-productive sequences were filtered out, and CDR3s that did not start with C, did not end with F or W, or were shorter than 7 amino acids were discarded. The MANAFEST web application identified antigen-specific clonotypes by comparing peptide-stimulated wells against reference wells and other culture wells. To be called positive, a clone needed an FDR below 0.05, an odds ratio above 5, and a productive frequency above 0.1% in at least two of three replicate wells. Cross-reactive clonotypes were defined as significantly expanded in both SARS-CoV-2 spike wells and at least one common cold coronavirus spike condition. Using R version 3.6.1, CDR3 homology was evaluated through Levenshtein distances (stringdist) along with unrooted phylogenetic trees (ape). TCRdb reprocessing: public reads trimmed at Q25 with fastp, clones called with MiXCR, in-frame beta chains kept. Duplicate CDR3 protein sequences are folded into a single record with the most common DNA and genes. It is TCRdb's table, rather than the study itself, that gives the V and J calls and clone size. For this sample the table gives approximately 16,000 distinct CDR3 sequences, of which 35% were detected only once. 14% to 15% of the sample is held by the ten biggest clonotypes.

CDR1 and CDR2, looked up from the germline V gene (reference sequence), are SSHAT and FNYEAQ. Reading from cysteine to phenylalanine, the CDR3 counts 14 amino acids. Only the CDR3 part of the read is kept: 42 bases, read in frame from the first base. On this clonotype: Its antigen target is currently unknown. Germline is not matched at one junction end, which may reflect a read error.

The sequence derives from a human donor with COVID-19. Sequencing was performed on cultured CD4+ T cells from blood. The chain links TRBV7-7 with TRBJ2-7, and 7 bases in between align with TRBD2. The nucleotides are TGTGCTAGCAGTCCCTTGACTAGCTCCCTCGAGCAGTACTTC. Translated, it gives CASSPLTSSLEQYF.